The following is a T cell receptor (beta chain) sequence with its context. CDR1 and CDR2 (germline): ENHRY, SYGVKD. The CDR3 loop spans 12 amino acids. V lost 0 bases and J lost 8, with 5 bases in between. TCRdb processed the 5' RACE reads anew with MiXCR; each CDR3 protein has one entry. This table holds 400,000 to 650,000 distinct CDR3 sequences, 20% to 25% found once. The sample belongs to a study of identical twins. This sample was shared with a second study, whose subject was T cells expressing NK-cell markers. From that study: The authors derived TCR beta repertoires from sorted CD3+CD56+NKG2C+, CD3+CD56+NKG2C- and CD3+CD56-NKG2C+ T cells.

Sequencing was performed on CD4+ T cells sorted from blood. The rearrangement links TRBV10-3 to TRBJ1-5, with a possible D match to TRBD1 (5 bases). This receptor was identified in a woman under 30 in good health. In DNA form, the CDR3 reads TGTGCCATCAGTGAGTCGGGGGAGCCCCAGCATTTT. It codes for CAISESGEPQHF.